Listed below are T cell receptor beta chains from one sample, sequenced in a study of T cells after yellow fever vaccination. TCRdb re-analysed the 5' RACE reads in MiXCR, keeping a single row per CDR3 protein. The profile shows some 32,000 distinct CDR3 sequences, 5% to 8.5% of them singletons. Sequences were derived from PBMCs, either bulk or a sorted T-cell subset (CD4+, CD8+, memory, or dextramer-sorted; not recorded which), sampled on the day of the first yellow fever vaccination. The source is a man aged 18 to 29 who received the YFV17D yellow fever vaccine. Both conserved end residues are part of each CDR3. Each record gives: J gene, CDR3 length, D gene, V gene, clone size, CDR3 protein, CDR3 DNA. The D gene is left open where the match is weak. Rows give clone size only sometimes, using once, few, many, or a class for an expanded clone.

j_call: TRBJ1-2; cdr3_length: 13; d_call: TRBD1; v_call: TRBV27; clone_size: -; cdr3_aa: CASRTGTGFGYTF; cdr3_nt: TGTGCCAGCAGGACCGGGACAGGGTTTGGCTACACCTTC
j_call: TRBJ2-1; cdr3_length: 16; d_call: TRBD2; v_call: TRBV6-1; clone_size: many; cdr3_aa: CASRRGGSGGIDEQFF; cdr3_nt: TGTGCCAGCAGGAGGGGGGGGAGCGGGGGGATCGATGAGCAGTTCTTC
j_call: TRBJ2-1; cdr3_length: 13; d_call: -; v_call: TRBV7-7; clone_size: many; cdr3_aa: CASSPEQVGEQFF; cdr3_nt: TGTGCCAGCAGCCCAGAGCAGGTCGGTGAGCAGTTCTTC
j_call: TRBJ1-4; cdr3_length: 13; d_call: -; v_call: TRBV10-3; clone_size: many; cdr3_aa: CAISGLQNEKLFF; cdr3_nt: TGTGCCATCAGTGGTCTCCAGAATGAAAAACTGTTTTTT
j_call: TRBJ2-3; cdr3_length: 15; d_call: TRBD2; v_call: TRBV7-3; clone_size: many; cdr3_aa: CASSRAGGLTDTQYF; cdr3_nt: TGTGCCAGCAGCCGAGCGGGGGGCTTGACAGATACGCAGTATTTT
j_call: TRBJ2-2; cdr3_length: 15; d_call: -; v_call: TRBV18; clone_size: medium-sized; cdr3_aa: CASSEVRSNTGELFF; cdr3_nt: TGTGCCAGCTCCGAGGTCAGGTCGAACACCGGGGAGCTGTTTTTT
j_call: TRBJ1-5; cdr3_length: 13; d_call: TRBD1; v_call: TRBV20-1; clone_size: -; cdr3_aa: CSARGQGGQPQHF; cdr3_nt: TGCAGTGCTAGAGGACAGGGAGGTCAGCCCCAGCATTTT
j_call: TRBJ1-1; cdr3_length: 14; d_call: TRBD1; v_call: TRBV18; clone_size: many; cdr3_aa: CASSPQGADTEAFF; cdr3_nt: TGTGCCAGCTCACCCCAGGGGGCCGACACTGAAGCTTTCTTT
j_call: TRBJ1-5; cdr3_length: 17; d_call: TRBD1; v_call: TRBV20-1; clone_size: -; cdr3_aa: CSARFGVWGQGVPPQHF; cdr3_nt: TGCAGTGCTCGGTTTGGTGTTTGGGGACAGGGGGTCCCGCCCCAGCATTTT
j_call: TRBJ1-2; cdr3_length: 13; d_call: -; v_call: TRBV5-1; clone_size: many; cdr3_aa: CASSSQGFGGYTF; cdr3_nt: TGCGCCAGCAGCTCACAGGGTTTTGGGGGCTACACCTTC
j_call: TRBJ2-2; cdr3_length: 14; d_call: -; v_call: TRBV20-1; clone_size: many; cdr3_aa: CSARTTLGTGELFF; cdr3_nt: TGCAGTGCTAGAACTACGCTAGGGACCGGGGAGCTGTTTTTT
j_call: TRBJ2-5; cdr3_length: 15; d_call: -; v_call: TRBV3-1; clone_size: -; cdr3_aa: CASSRAGPGGETQYF; cdr3_nt: TGTGCCAGCAGCCGGGCGGGGCCTGGGGGAGAGACCCAGTACTTC
j_call: TRBJ1-2; cdr3_length: 13; d_call: -; v_call: TRBV20-1; clone_size: -; cdr3_aa: CSANRLANYGYTF; cdr3_nt: TGCAGTGCTAATCGGCTAGCTAACTATGGCTACACCTTC
j_call: TRBJ2-1; cdr3_length: 16; d_call: TRBD1; v_call: TRBV3-1; clone_size: many; cdr3_aa: CASSPFDRVRDNEQFF; cdr3_nt: TGTGCCAGCAGCCCTTTCGACAGGGTGCGGGACAATGAGCAGTTCTTC
j_call: TRBJ2-2; cdr3_length: 18; d_call: TRBD2; v_call: TRBV2; clone_size: many; cdr3_aa: CASSDLGLAGGPTGELFF; cdr3_nt: TGTGCCAGCAGTGACCTCGGACTAGCGGGGGGGCCCACCGGGGAGCTGTTTTTT
j_call: TRBJ1-1; cdr3_length: 13; d_call: -; v_call: TRBV5-1; clone_size: many; cdr3_aa: CASSWTLGTEAFF; cdr3_nt: TGCGCCAGCAGCTGGACATTAGGCACTGAAGCTTTCTTT
j_call: TRBJ2-7; cdr3_length: 14; d_call: -; v_call: TRBV10-3; clone_size: many; cdr3_aa: CAISESDSSYEQYF; cdr3_nt: TGTGCCATCAGTGAGTCGGACAGCTCCTACGAGCAGTACTTC
j_call: TRBJ1-6; cdr3_length: 16; d_call: -; v_call: TRBV10-3; clone_size: many; cdr3_aa: CAISESVDSYNSPLHF; cdr3_nt: TGTGCCATCAGTGAGTCGGTAGACTCCTATAATTCACCCCTCCACTTT
j_call: TRBJ2-5; cdr3_length: 14; d_call: -; v_call: TRBV25-1; clone_size: many; cdr3_aa: CASSEKTMQETQYF; cdr3_nt: TGTGCCAGCAGTGAAAAAACAATGCAAGAGACCCAGTACTTC
j_call: TRBJ2-2; cdr3_length: 16; d_call: -; v_call: TRBV4-1; clone_size: many; cdr3_aa: CASSLNTRRDTGELFF; cdr3_nt: TGCGCCAGCAGCCTAAACACTCGACGGGATACCGGGGAGCTGTTTTTT
j_call: TRBJ1-3; cdr3_length: 14; d_call: -; v_call: TRBV6-1; clone_size: many; cdr3_aa: CATRRGFSGNTIYF; cdr3_nt: TGTGCCACTAGGCGGGGTTTCTCTGGAAACACCATATATTTT
j_call: TRBJ2-6; cdr3_length: 18; d_call: TRBD1; v_call: TRBV10-3; clone_size: many; cdr3_aa: CAIRGTGGSASGANVLTF; cdr3_nt: TGTGCCATCAGGGGGACAGGGGGTTCCGCCTCTGGGGCCAACGTCCTGACTTTC
j_call: TRBJ2-3; cdr3_length: 15; d_call: -; v_call: TRBV6-1; clone_size: many; cdr3_aa: CASRLGPTSTDTQYF; cdr3_nt: TGTGCCAGCAGGCTCGGCCCTACCTCGACAGATACGCAGTATTTT
j_call: TRBJ1-1; cdr3_length: 13; d_call: -; v_call: TRBV28; clone_size: few; cdr3_aa: CASSATGNTEAFF; cdr3_nt: TGTGCCAGCAGTGCCACAGGAAACACTGAAGCTTTCTTT